Presented here are 29 T cell receptor beta chains from one specimen sequenced in a study of T cells in Graves' hyperthyroidism and ophthalmopathy. Authors of the study amplified TCR beta CDR3 regions from RNA transcripts. A set of HTBI primers served as the primers for a first-round RT-PCR of the TCR CDR3. TCRdb analysed the multiplex PCR reads with MiXCR anew, one entry per CDR3 protein. This table has 280,000 or so distinct CDR3 sequences, less than 30% appearing once. The sample comprised blood. These receptors were taken from a man between 40 and 49 years old with Graves' hyperthyroidism that later progressed to Graves' ophthalmopathy.

The chain joins TRBV6-1 to TRBJ2-7, with 9 positions matching TRBD2. Germline values: CDR1 MNHNS, CDR2 SASEGT. Unmatched junction bases numbered 13, after V lost 6 bases and J lost 4 bases. The CDR3 covers 16 residues. CDR3 in DNA: TGTGCCAGCAGGAGGGCGGAGACTAGCGGAATATACGAGCAGTACTTC. Protein sequence: CASRRAETSGIYEQYF.

This clonotype appeared many times. The CDR3 DNA follows: TGCAGCGTTCCGGGACATTACACCGGGGAGCTGTTTTTT. Translated, it gives CSVPGHYTGELFF. The chain employs TRBV29-1 and TRBJ2-2, with D possibly being TRBD1 (6 bases). The germline V gene encodes CDR1 SQVTM and CDR2 ANQGSEA. CDR3 length: 13 amino acids. V lost 5 bases to trimming and J lost 3 bases, with 10 bases between them.

Many counts were recorded for this clonotype. The rearrangement uses TRBV6-1 and TRBJ1-5, with TRBD1 matching over 9 bases. This CDR3 has 14 amino acids. The germline gives CDR1 MNHNS, CDR2 SASEGT. V shed 5 bases, J shed 5 bases, and the junction held 4 bases outside the gene matches. The CDR3 DNA sequence: TGTGCCAGCAGTCCCGGGACAGGGTATCAGCCCCAGCATTTT. Protein: CASSPGTGYQPQHF.

In its sample, this clonotype was seen many times. The V gene is TRBV7-8, the J gene TRBJ1-1, with TRBD1 as a possible D gene (5 bases). Trimming removed 0 bases at V and 10 bases at J, with 6 bases between. CDR3 length: 11 residues. Germline assignment: CDR1 SGHVS and CDR2 FQNEAQ. The CDR3 DNA is TGTGCCAGCAGCTTAGCCGGGGCAGCTTTCTTT. Its translation: CASSLAGAAFF.

Ten or more counts support this clonotype. In DNA, the CDR3 is TGTGCCAGCAGCGCGACAGGGGAGAGGAAAGCTTTCTTT. It encodes CASSATGERKAFF. The gene calls are TRBV3-1 and TRBJ1-1, with 8 bases aligning to TRBD1. The CDR3 is made up of 13 amino acids. V trimming: 5 bases; J trimming: 9 bases; junction bases outside the gene matches: 8. CDR1 LGHDT and CDR2 YNNKEL come from the germline V gene (reference sequence). Variable domain in full (rest from reference TRBV3-1 and TRBJ1-1): DTAVSQTPKYLVTQMGNDKSIKCEQNLGHDTMYWYKQDSKKFLKIMFSYNNKELIINETVPNRFSPKSPDKAHLNLHINSLELGDSAVYFCASSATGERKAFFGQGTRLTVV.

The rearrangement links TRBV6-2 or TRBV6-3 to TRBJ2-5; 8 nucleotides match TRBD1. The V gene end was trimmed by 2 bases and the J gene end by 2 bases; junction bases not matched to a gene: 1. The CDR3 is made up of 14 amino acids. The germline gives CDR1 MNHEY, CDR2 SVGEGT. The CDR3 loop is CASSYDRGQETQYF. CDR3 DNA sequence: TGTGCCAGCAGTTACGACAGGGGACAAGAGACCCAGTACTTC.

The chain carries TRBV6-1 and TRBJ2-7; 7 positions agree with TRBD1. The CDR3 covers 14 residues. The germline V gene has CDR1 MNHNS and CDR2 SASEGT. The V gene end was trimmed by 7 bases and the J gene end by 1 base; junction bases not matched to a gene: 7. The CDR3 here is CASTTGVISYEQYF. CDR3 nucleotide sequence: TGTGCCAGCACCACAGGGGTAATATCCTACGAGCAGTACTTC.

This clonotype has ten or more counts. The chain uses TRBV4-2 and TRBJ2-2; 8 bases map to TRBD2. This CDR3 is built from 17 residues. Losses at the gene ends were 0 bases for V and 1 base for J; bases not matched to a gene: 4. In germline, CDR1 is LGHNA, CDR2 YNFKEQ. CDR3 sequence reads: CASSQEVAGGNTGELFF. CDR3 DNA sequence: TGTGCCAGCAGCCAAGAGGTGGCGGGAGGGAACACCGGGGAGCTGTTTTTT.

V usage is TRBV6-2 or TRBV6-3 and J usage is TRBJ2-7, with 9 bases matching TRBD2. The J segment lost 5 bases and the V segment lost 6 bases, leaving 11 bases of the junction unmatched. Germline V gene sequence: CDR1 MNHEY, CDR2 SVGEGT. The CDR3 sequence is 15 residues long. The CDR3 protein is CASRSGTSLIHEQYF. Here the CDR3 DNA reads TGTGCCAGCAGGTCCGGGACTAGCTTGATACACGAGCAGTACTTC.

This clonotype showed up many times. The rearrangement joins TRBV5-5 to TRBJ2-7; D is undetermined. V shed 2 bases and J shed 0 bases, with 9 bases lying between them. Per the germline V gene, CDR1 is SGHKS and CDR2 is YYEKEE (reference sequence). The CDR3 length is 14 residues. The CDR3 protein is CASSFATDSYEQYF. The CDR3 coding sequence is TGTGCCAGCAGCTTTGCCACAGACTCCTACGAGCAGTACTTC. Supplemented by reference TRBV5-5 and TRBJ2-7, the full variable domain reads DAGVTQSPTHLIKTRGQQVTLRCSPISGHKSVSWYQQVLGQGPQFIFQYYEKEERGRGNFPDRFSARQFPNYSSELNVNALLLGDSALYLCASSFATDSYEQYFGPGTRLTVT.

This clonotype was counted many times. The junction differs from germline at one of its ends, possibly a read error. The CDR3 spells CVSSVRLTPYEQYF. The CDR3 nucleotides read TGTGTCAGCAGTGTGAGGCTAACCCCTTACGAGCAGTACTTC. The chain recombines TRBV2 with TRBJ2-7; no firm D call. Per the germline V gene, CDR1 is SNHLY and CDR2 is FYNNEI. The CDR3 spans 14 residues.

This clonotype showed up many times. The gene calls are TRBV2 and TRBJ2-5; a weak D match, TRBD2 (5 bases). Deletions cut 8 bases from V and 2 bases from J, with 12 bases between. CDR3 length: 13 residues. Germline CDR1 SNHLY, CDR2 FYNNEI. In nucleotides, the CDR3 is TGTGCCAGCGGAAAGGAGGTACAAGAGACCCAGTACTTC. Protein sequence: CASGKEVQETQYF.

Many counts were recorded for this clonotype. The CDR3 loop reads CASSYGRDRMNTEAFF. The CDR3 DNA follows: TGTGCCAGCAGTTATGGTAGGGACAGGATGAACACTGAAGCTTTCTTT. V and J are TRBV6-2 or TRBV6-3 and TRBJ1-1; 8 bases map to TRBD1. The length of the CDR3 is 16 residues. V lost 3 bases to trimming and J lost 0 bases; unmatched junction nucleotides: 6. In germline, CDR1 is MNHEY, CDR2 SVGEGT.

The V and J genes are TRBV20-1 and TRBJ2-5; D remains unclear. Germline CDR1 reads DFQATT; CDR2 reads SNEGSKA (reference sequence). V gave up 0 bases and J gave up 2 bases, with 13 bases separating them. This CDR3 has 15 residues. The CDR3 protein is CSARDRLSSQETQYF. CDR3 sequence (DNA): TGCAGTGCTAGAGACAGGTTGAGTTCTCAAGAGACCCAGTACTTC.

This clonotype was seen at least ten times. The chain combines TRBV12-3 or TRBV12-4 with TRBJ2-5; 7 bases agree with TRBD2. The CDR3 runs to 15 residues. The V gene end was trimmed by 2 bases and the J gene end by 5 bases; junction bases not matched to a gene: 8. In nucleotides, the CDR3 is TGTGCCAGCAGTTTATGGGGAGGGCATCGTGAGACCCAGTACTTC. Translation: CASSLWGGHRETQYF.

V gene TRBV5-6 combines with J gene TRBJ1-5; 7 bases align to TRBD1. Germline-derived CDR1 and CDR2 are SGHDT and YYEEEE. V shed 5 bases and J 6 bases; nucleotides not matched to a gene: 11. CDR3 length equals 15 residues. The CDR3 loop reads CASSYGDRATQPQHF. The DNA of the CDR3 is TGTGCCAGCAGTTACGGTGACAGGGCTACTCAGCCCCAGCATTTT. Variable domain in full (rest from reference TRBV5-6 and TRBJ1-5): DAGVTQSPTHLIKTRGQQVTLRCSPKSGHDTVSWYQQALGQGPQFIFQYYEEEERQRGNFPDRFSGHQFPNYSSELNVNALLLGDSALYLCASSYGDRATQPQHFGDGTRLSIL.

This clonotype was counted ten times or more. The chain links TRBV2 to TRBJ2-7; no firm D call. V gave up 4 bases and J gave up 10 bases, with 11 bases separating them. The CDR3 consists of 11 residues. CDR1 and CDR2 from the germline V gene are SNHLY and FYNNEI. The CDR3 here is CASSVSSYQYF. The CDR3 DNA is TGTGCCAGCAGTGTATCGTCATATCAGTACTTC.

The genes are TRBV12-5 and TRBJ1-2; no clear D. Looked up from germline, CDR1 is LGHNT and CDR2 is FRNRAP. Trimming took off 4 bases at V and 4 bases at J, with 10 bases between the two ends. The CDR3 contains 13 residues. CDR3 sequence (DNA): TGTGCTAGTGGTTACCTCGGCAGCTATGGCTACACCTTC. Protein product: CASGYLGSYGYTF.

There are many counts of this clonotype. V and J are TRBV9 and TRBJ1-1; the D is unclear. Germline assignment: CDR1 SGDLS and CDR2 YYNGEE. The CDR3 sequence is 16 residues long. Trimming cost V 0 bases and J 1 base, with 13 bases left between them. CDR3 in DNA: TGTGCCAGCAGCGTAGGGTCGGGGATGGGGAACACTGAAGCTTTCTTT. Translating it yields CASSVGSGMGNTEAFF.

This chain connects TRBV11-2 to TRBJ2-7; D might be TRBD2 (5 bases). The CDR3 has 15 residues. Per the germline V gene, CDR1 is SGHAT and CDR2 is FQNNGV. The V and J ends lost 3 bases and 5 bases respectively, with 17 bases between them. CDR3: CASSFNPVRGNEQYF. The DNA for the CDR3 is TGTGCCAGCAGCTTCAATCCGGTCCGAGGGAACGAGCAGTACTTC.

This chain joins TRBV10-3 and TRBJ2-2; 7 bases are a match to TRBD2. Trimming at V came to 5 bases and at J to 5 bases, leaving 11 bases not matched to a gene. Germline loops: CDR1 ENHRY, CDR2 SYGVKD. This CDR3 comprises 16 residues. The CDR3 sequence is CAISTNWRGGTGELFF. The DNA of the CDR3 is TGTGCCATCAGTACAAACTGGCGGGGAGGGACCGGGGAGCTGTTTTTT.

Ten or more counts support this clonotype. The chain couples TRBV5-1 to TRBJ2-2, with 15 bases matching TRBD2. This CDR3 comprises 18 residues. CDR1 is SGHRS, CDR2 YFSETQ, per germline. Germline trimming cut 0 bases from V and 3 bases from J; bases unmatched to any gene: 3. CDR3 in DNA: TGCGCCAGCAGCTTGGAGGGACTAGCGGGAGGCCACACCGGGGAGCTGTTTTTT. Protein sequence: CASSLEGLAGGHTGELFF.

This clonotype was found many times. The chain has TRBV28 and TRBJ2-7; D ambiguous. The germline V gene encodes CDR1 MDHEN and CDR2 SYDVKM. This CDR3 is 15 amino acids long. V lost 10 bases to trimming and J lost 0 bases, with 19 bases between them. The CDR3 here is CATKNSPRGSYEQYF. In nucleotides, the CDR3 is TGTGCCACCAAGAATAGCCCTCGCGGCTCCTACGAGCAGTACTTC.

At least ten counts were recorded for this clonotype. The chain joins TRBV20-1 to TRBJ2-7; D might be TRBD1 or TRBD2, each matching 6 bases. The V end was cut by 3 bases, the J end by 2 bases, with 11 bases between. The CDR3 consists of 13 residues. The germline gives CDR1 DFQATT, CDR2 SNEGSKA (reference sequence). The CDR3 bases are TGCAGTGCTAGTCCGGGGGCAACCTACGAGCAGTACTTC. Translated, it gives CSASPGATYEQYF.

Many counts were recorded for this clonotype. V is TRBV11-2 and J is TRBJ2-7; D possibly uses TRBD1 or TRBD2 (6 bases each). The CDR3 contains 17 residues. In germline, CDR1 is SGHAT, CDR2 FQNNGV. Trimming removed 0 bases from V and 3 bases from J, with 18 bases in between. The CDR3 DNA reads TGTGCCAGCAGCTTAGAGGTCTTCGGGGGCTATGACTACGAGCAGTACTTC. Amino acid sequence: CASSLEVFGGYDYEQYF.

This clonotype was recorded at least ten times. The chain's CDR3 is CASSFGTTYEQYF. The DNA of the CDR3 is TGCGCCAGCAGCTTCGGGACTACCTACGAGCAGTACTTC. The chain joins TRBV5-1 to TRBJ2-7, with TRBD2 matching 7 bases. V lost 2 bases to trimming and J lost 2 bases; unmatched junction nucleotides: 1. This CDR3 has 13 amino acids. From germline, CDR1 is SGHRS and CDR2 YFSETQ.

This clonotype was recorded at least ten times. The chain links TRBV28 to TRBJ1-3, with D maybe TRBD1 (5 bases). Between the trimmed V and J ends, which lost 2 bases and 8 bases, there was a span of 19 bases. The CDR3 runs to 16 residues. The germline V gene encodes CDR1 MDHEN and CDR2 SYDVKM. The CDR3 sequence is CASSLTGGLGIHTIYF. Written as DNA, the CDR3 is TGTGCCAGCAGTTTAACCGGGGGTTTAGGAATTCACACCATATATTTT.

The V and J genes are TRBV6-2 or TRBV6-3 and TRBJ2-7; TRBD1 might be the D (6 bases). The CDR3 spans 14 residues. Germline lookup yields CDR1 MNHEY and CDR2 SVGEGT. V shed 6 bases and J shed 6 bases, with 18 bases lying between them. CDR3 nucleotides: TGTGCCAGCAGCCACGACAGGACACGGCCCGAGCAGTACTTC. This gives the protein CASSHDRTRPEQYF.

This clonotype was found many times. The rearrangement links TRBV30 to TRBJ1-1; D uncertain. V was clipped by 5 bases and J by 4 bases, with 17 bases between them. The CDR3 contains 14 residues. Germline V gives CDR1 GTSNPN, CDR2 SVGIG (reference sequence). The CDR3 loop reads CAWVELGSGTEAFF. For the CDR3, the DNA is TGTGCCTGGGTGGAGTTGGGGTCTGGCACTGAAGCTTTCTTT.